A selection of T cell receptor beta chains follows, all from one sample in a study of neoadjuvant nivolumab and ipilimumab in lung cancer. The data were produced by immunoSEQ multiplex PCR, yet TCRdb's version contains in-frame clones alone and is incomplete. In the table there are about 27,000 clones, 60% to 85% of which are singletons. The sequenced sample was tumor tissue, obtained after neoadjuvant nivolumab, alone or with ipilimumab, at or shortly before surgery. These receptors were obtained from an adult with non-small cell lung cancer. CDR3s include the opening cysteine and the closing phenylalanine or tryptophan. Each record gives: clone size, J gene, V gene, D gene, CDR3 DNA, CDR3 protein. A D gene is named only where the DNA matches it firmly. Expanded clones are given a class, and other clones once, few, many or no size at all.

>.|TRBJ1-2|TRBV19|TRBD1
TGTGCCAGTAGTATGGGACAGCTGACCTTCTATGGCTACACCTTC
CASSMGQLTFYGYTF
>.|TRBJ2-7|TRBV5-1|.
TGCGCCAGCAGCGCGTTCGGGGGGCGCGTCTACGAGCAGTACTTC
CASSAFGGRVYEQYF
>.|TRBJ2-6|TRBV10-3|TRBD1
TGTGCCATCAGTGAGCCAGGGACAGGGGCCGGGGCCAACGTCCTGACTTTC
CAISEPGTGAGANVLTF
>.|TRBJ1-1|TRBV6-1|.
TGTGCCAGTCGTGCCACGGGACCCACTGAAGCTTTCTTT
CASRATGPTEAFF
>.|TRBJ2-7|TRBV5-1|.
TGCGCCAGCAGCTTGTTATTATCTGGGGAGCAGTACTTC
CASSLLLSGEQYF
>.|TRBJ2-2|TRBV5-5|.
TGTGCCAGCAGCCCTGGCGGAGGGGGATGGATCGGGGAGCTGTTTTTT
CASSPGGGGWIGELFF
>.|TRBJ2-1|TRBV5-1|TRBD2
TGCGCCAGCAGCTTAACGGGACTAGCATCTGGTGAGCAGTTCTTC
CASSLTGLASGEQFF
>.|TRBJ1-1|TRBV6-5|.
TGTGCCAGCAGTTACGCAGGGGTGACTGAAGCTTTCTTT
CASSYAGVTEAFF
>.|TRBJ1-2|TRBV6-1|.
TGTGCCAGCAGTGAAGCGCTCCGGGGGCTCTATGGCTACACCTTC
CASSEALRGLYGYTF
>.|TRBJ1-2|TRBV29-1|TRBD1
TGCAGCGTTGACCTATTGACAGGGGGCTATTCCTATGGCTACACCTTC
CSVDLLTGGYSYGYTF
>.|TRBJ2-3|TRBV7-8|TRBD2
TGTGCCAGCAGCCCTCAGCGGGGGGGCTCTCATACGCAGTATTTT
CASSPQRGGSHTQYF
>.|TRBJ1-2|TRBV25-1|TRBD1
TGTGCCAGCAGTGAATACCCCGGGACAGGGGTACTCGGCTACACCTTC
CASSEYPGTGVLGYTF
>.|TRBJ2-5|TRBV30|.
TGTGCCTGGAGTCCCCAGGGGCATGGAGAGACCCAGTACTTC
CAWSPQGHGETQYF
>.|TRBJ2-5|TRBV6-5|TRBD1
TGTGCCAGCAGGGGACAAGGGACAGTGGAGACCCAGTACTTC
CASRGQGTVETQYF
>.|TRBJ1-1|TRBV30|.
TGTGCCTGGAGGAGCTTCGGTGACACTGAAGCTTTCTTT
CAWRSFGDTEAFF
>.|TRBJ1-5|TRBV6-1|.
TGTGCCAGCAGAGGGACTAGCAATCAGCCCCAGCATTTT
CASRGTSNQPQHF
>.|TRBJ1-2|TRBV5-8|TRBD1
TGTGCCAGCAGCCAGGACAGGATATTGGGTGGCTACACCTTC
CASSQDRILGGYTF
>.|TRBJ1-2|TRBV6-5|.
TGTGCCAGCAGTGCTGACAGTAACTATGGCTACACCTTC
CASSADSNYGYTF
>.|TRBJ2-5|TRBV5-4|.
TGTGCCAGCAGCTTAAGGGGGGGGAGGGAGACCCAGTACTTC
CASSLRGGRETQYF
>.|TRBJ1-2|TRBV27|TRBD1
TGTGCCAGCAGTTCCCGGGACAGCCACTATGGCTACACCTTC
CASSSRDSHYGYTF
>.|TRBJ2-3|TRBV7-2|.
TGTGCCAGCAGCTTAACTAGCACCATCACAGATACGCAGTATTTT
CASSLTSTITDTQYF
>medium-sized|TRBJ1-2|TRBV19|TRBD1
TGTGCCAGTAGTCCCGGGACAGGGGGCCTTGGCTACACCTTC
CASSPGTGGLGYTF
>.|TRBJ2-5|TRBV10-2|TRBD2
TGCGCCAGCAGTGAGCCCTTAGCGGGGAAAGAGACCCAGTACTTC
CASSEPLAGKETQYF
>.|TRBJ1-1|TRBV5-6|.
TGTGCCAGCAGTAGGGGCAGGATGAACACTGAAGCTTTCTTT
CASSRGRMNTEAFF
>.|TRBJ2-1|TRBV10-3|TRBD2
TGTGCCATCAGTGACCCCATGAGCGGGGCCTACAATGAGCAGTTCTTC
CAISDPMSGAYNEQFF
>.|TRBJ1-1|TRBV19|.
TGTGCCAGTAGTGTTGGGACGCTGAACACTGAAGCTTTCTTT
CASSVGTLNTEAFF
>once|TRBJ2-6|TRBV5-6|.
TGTGCCAGCAGCCAGGGGTGGTCCTCTGGGGCCAACGTCCTGACTTTC
CASSQGWSSGANVLTF
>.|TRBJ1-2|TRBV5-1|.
TGCGCCAGCAGCTTGCCAGGGAGCTATGGCTACACCTTC
CASSLPGSYGYTF
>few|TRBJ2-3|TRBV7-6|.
TGTGCCAGCAGCTTAGGAGGGAGAAATACGCAGTATTTT
CASSLGGRNTQYF
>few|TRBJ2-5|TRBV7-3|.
TGTGCCAGCAGCCAGGACAGCCAAGAGACCCAGTACTTC
CASSQDSQETQYF